The clone carrying this T cell receptor (beta chain) has at least ten counts. The TCR beta CDR3 regions underwent amplification using RNA transcripts as the source. The HTBI primer set drove a first-round RT-PCR of the TCR CDR3. TCRdb re-called the multiplex PCR reads with MiXCR, one entry per CDR3 protein. The sample lists 500,000 to 600,000 distinct CDR3 sequences; over 45% were seen once. The data belong to a study of T cells in Graves' hyperthyroidism and ophthalmopathy. Germline V gene sequence: CDR1 SNHLY, CDR2 FYNNEI. This CDR3 has 14 residues. V was clipped by 2 bases and J by 2 bases, with 10 bases between them.

V usage is TRBV2 and J usage is TRBJ2-7, with a possible D match to TRBD1 (5 bases). The sample was peripheral blood or thyroid tissue (not recorded which). The clonotype comes from an adult woman with Graves' disease, either hyperthyroidism or ophthalmopathy (not recorded which). The CDR3 sequence is CASSEQKGPYEQYF. DNA for the CDR3: TGTGCCAGCAGTGAACAAAAGGGGCCCTACGAGCAGTACTTC.